The clone carrying this T cell receptor (beta chain) has ten or more counts. As yet, its antigen is unknown. Molecules of cDNA were individually given unique molecular identifiers that were attached to them. TCRdb reprocessed the 5' RACE reads via MiXCR and lists one record per CDR3 protein. This table has some 50,000 distinct CDR3 sequences, 8% to 13% appearing once. The sample comes from a study of early T cells in non-severe SARS-CoV-2 infection. Study in general: RNA in bulk from unsorted whole blood was sequenced, and chains were unpaired. Broader study findings: Anti-spike CD8 responses were favored in VDJdb matching, and private and CD4 specificities were missed.

Sequences were obtained from whole blood. This TCR came from an adult who was a healthcare worker with PCR-confirmed SARS-CoV-2 infection or an uninfected control (not recorded which).

CDR3 loop: CASTREDSPLHF. CDR3 nucleotides: TGTGCCAGCACCCGGGAGGATTCACCCCTCCACTTT. V is TRBV7-9 and J is TRBJ1-6, with no clear D. This CDR3 spans 12 amino acids. Looked up from germline, CDR1 is SEHNR and CDR2 is FQNEAQ (reference sequence). V dropped 7 bases and J dropped 8 bases, with 9 bases sitting between them.